Shown below are 5 T cell receptor beta chains from a single sample sequenced in a study of PD-1 blockade in classical Hodgkin lymphoma. Using immunoSEQ multiplex PCR, the repertoire was profiled, and TCRdb retains in-frame clones only, with some absent. The sample has 50,000 to 75,000 clones, 88% seen once. Each patient relapsed following autologous stem cell transplantation, and prior brentuximab vedotin exposure differed. This specimen was peripheral blood mononuclear cells (PBMCs), taken before the second cycle of nivolumab. Source of these receptors: a human donor with classical Hodgkin lymphoma.

V gene TRBV28 combines with J gene TRBJ2-7, with unresolved D. The CDR3 length is 14 residues. V was clipped by 3 bases and J by 7 bases, with 16 bases between them. CDR1 is MDHEN and CDR2 is SYDVKM in the germline V gene. The CDR3 loop reads CASSFPRKWPEQYF. In nucleotides, the CDR3 is TGTGCCAGCAGTTTCCCCCGGAAATGGCCGGAGCAGTACTTC.

This clone was recorded once. The gene calls are TRBV5-1 and TRBJ2-1; 10 bases line up with TRBD1. The V and J ends lost 4 bases and 7 bases, in that order; junction bases with no gene match: 5. The CDR3 runs 14 residues. Germline V lookup: CDR1 SGHRS, CDR2 YFSETQ. The CDR3 sequence is CASSTGTGVNEQFF. The CDR3 DNA follows: TGCGCCAGCAGCACCGGGACAGGGGTTAATGAGCAGTTCTTC.

V is TRBV5-1 and J is TRBJ2-7, with a possible D match to TRBD1 (6 bases). The length of the CDR3 is 15 residues. Trimming shortened V by 0 bases and J by 6 bases, and 16 bases separated the two germline ends. In germline, CDR1 is SGHRS, CDR2 YFSETQ. Here the CDR3 reads CASSLAGDTGLEQYF. DNA of the CDR3: TGCGCCAGCAGCTTGGCTGGGGACACCGGACTCGAGCAGTACTTC.

To note about this clone: The germline gene is not matched at one end of the junction; a read error may be the cause. This chain links TRBV6-1 with TRBJ1-1; tentatively, D is TRBD1 (5 bases). Germline V lookup: CDR1 MNHNS, CDR2 SASEGT. The CDR3 has 16 residues. CDR3: CASREEGTGTNTEAFF. As DNA, the CDR3 is TGTGCCAGCAGAGAAGAGGGGACCGGAACGAACACTGAAGCTTTCTTT.

The chain is built from TRBV19 and TRBJ2-1; D might be TRBD2 (6 bases). V dropped 3 bases and J dropped 8 bases, with 8 bases sitting between them. CDR1 is LNHDA and CDR2 is SQIVND in the germline V gene (reference sequence). This CDR3 region has 12 residues. The CDR3, as DNA: TGTGCCAGTAGTATTTGGGGGGATGAGCAGTTCTTC. As protein: CASSIWGDEQFF. The full variable domain, with the rest looked up from reference TRBV19 and TRBJ2-1, is DGGITQSPKYLFRKEGQNVTLSCEQNLNHDAMYWYRQDPGQGLRLIYYSQIVNDFQKGDIAEGYSVSREKKESFPLTVTSAQKNPTAFYLCASSIWGDEQFFGPGTRLTVL.